The rows below give T cell receptor beta chains drawn from one sample of a study of CD8+ T cells in alopecia areata. Data came from immunoSEQ multiplex PCR; TCRdb stores just in-frame clones and leaves some out. The sample carries approximately 63,000 clones, roughly 61% recorded once. The input for sequencing was CD8+ T cells sorted from blood, taken at week 0. Receptor source: a human donor with alopecia areata. Both conserved end residues are part of each CDR3. Fields, in order: CDR3 length, V gene, clone size, D gene, J gene, CDR3 protein, CDR3 DNA. D genes are given only for firm matches. Part of the rows lack a size; the others show once, few, many or a class for expanded clones.

length: 13; V: TRBV30; size: -; D: TRBD1; J: TRBJ1-5; CDR3: CAWATGGNQPQHF; DNA: TGTGCCTGGGCGACAGGGGGCAATCAGCCCCAGCATTTT
length: 13; V: TRBV29-1; size: -; D: -; J: TRBJ2-7; CDR3: CSVQALSSYEQYF; DNA: TGCAGCGTCCAGGCCCTGAGCTCCTACGAGCAGTACTTC
length: 15; V: TRBV11-2; size: -; D: TRBD1; J: TRBJ2-7; CDR3: CASSLDAQGVGEQYF; DNA: TGTGCCAGCAGCTTAGATGCCCAGGGGGTTGGCGAGCAGTACTTC
length: 15; V: TRBV18; size: -; D: TRBD1; J: TRBJ2-5; CDR3: CASSPGTGGLETQYF; DNA: TGTGCCAGCTCACCCGGGACAGGGGGCTTGGAGACCCAGTACTTC
length: 15; V: TRBV7-6; size: few; D: TRBD1; J: TRBJ2-7; CDR3: CASSLGTGSMGEQYF; DNA: TGTGCCAGCAGCTTAGGGACAGGATCGATGGGGGAGCAGTACTTC
length: 14; V: TRBV5-4; size: once; D: -; J: TRBJ1-1; CDR3: CASSSGRGNTEAFF; DNA: TGTGCCAGCAGCTCCGGCAGGGGGAACACTGAAGCTTTCTTT
length: 13; V: TRBV25-1; size: few; D: -; J: TRBJ2-7; CDR3: CASSEGASYEQYF; DNA: TGTGCCAGCAGTGAAGGAGCCAGCTACGAGCAGTACTTC
length: 13; V: TRBV14; size: -; D: TRBD1; J: TRBJ1-1; CDR3: CASSQTGETEAFF; DNA: TGTGCCAGCAGCCAAACAGGGGAAACTGAAGCTTTCTTT
length: 12; V: TRBV29-1; size: -; D: -; J: TRBJ1-2; CDR3: CSVIHLPQGYTF; DNA: TGCAGCGTTATTCATCTCCCCCAAGGCTACACCTTC
length: 15; V: TRBV19; size: few; D: -; J: TRBJ2-3; CDR3: CASSIVDPWPDTQYF; DNA: TGTGCCAGTAGTATTGTCGACCCCTGGCCAGATACGCAGTATTTT
length: 15; V: TRBV5-6; size: -; D: TRBD1; J: TRBJ2-1; CDR3: CASSGGLGQGVEQFF; DNA: TGTGCCAGCAGCGGCGGCTTGGGACAGGGGGTTGAGCAGTTCTTC
length: 15; V: TRBV27; size: -; D: TRBD1; J: TRBJ2-1; CDR3: CASTPGTAPDNEQFF; DNA: TGTGCCAGCACCCCGGGGACAGCTCCAGACAATGAGCAGTTCTTC
length: 15; V: TRBV4-1; size: -; D: -; J: TRBJ2-5; CDR3: CASSQEDRFHETQYF; DNA: TGCGCCAGCAGCCAAGAAGATAGGTTCCACGAGACCCAGTACTTC
length: 16; V: TRBV4-3; size: -; D: TRBD1; J: TRBJ2-1; CDR3: CASSLEPPGQGIEQFF; DNA: TGCGCCAGCAGCCTCGAGCCCCCGGGACAGGGAATCGAGCAGTTCTTC
length: 16; V: TRBV10-3; size: few; D: -; J: TRBJ1-5; CDR3: CAISESGGAGNQPQHF; DNA: TGTGCCATCAGTGAGTCCGGAGGGGCGGGCAATCAGCCCCAGCATTTT
length: 13; V: TRBV27; size: -; D: -; J: TRBJ1-4; CDR3: CASSFGSKEKLFF; DNA: TGTGCCAGCAGTTTCGGTTCAAAGGAAAAACTGTTTTTT
length: 12; V: TRBV25-1; size: -; D: -; J: TRBJ1-1; CDR3: CASRLKNTEAFF; DNA: TGTGCCAGCAGATTGAAGAACACTGAAGCTTTCTTT
length: 15; V: TRBV5-4; size: -; D: TRBD1; J: TRBJ2-7; CDR3: CASSLPGQGIHEQYF; DNA: TGTGCCAGCAGCTTGCCGGGACAGGGTATCCACGAGCAGTACTTC
length: 11; V: TRBV30; size: -; D: -; J: TRBJ2-7; CDR3: CACSSSYEQYF; DNA: TGTGCCTGTTCGAGCTCCTACGAGCAGTACTTC
length: 15; V: TRBV4-3; size: -; D: -; J: TRBJ2-7; CDR3: CASSHTPTGTYEQYF; DNA: TGCGCCAGCAGCCACACGCCCACAGGGACCTACGAGCAGTACTTC
length: 13; V: TRBV4-1; size: -; D: -; J: TRBJ1-1; CDR3: CASSQVENTEAFF; DNA: TGCGCCAGCAGCCAAGTTGAGAACACTGAAGCTTTCTTT
length: 18; V: TRBV5-1; size: -; D: -; J: TRBJ1-1; CDR3: CASSAATGFGGMNTEAFF; DNA: TGCGCCAGCAGCGCGGCGACAGGATTCGGCGGAATGAACACTGAAGCTTTCTTT
length: 14; V: TRBV19; size: -; D: -; J: TRBJ1-1; CDR3: CASSIGGIVNEAFF; DNA: TGTGCCAGTAGTATAGGGGGAATCGTCAATGAAGCTTTCTTT
length: 15; V: TRBV6-5; size: large; D: -; J: TRBJ1-4; CDR3: CASSLSAALGEKLFF; DNA: TGTGCCAGCAGTTTATCAGCAGCCCTGGGTGAAAAACTGTTTTTT
length: 13; V: TRBV29-1; size: -; D: -; J: TRBJ1-1; CDR3: CSVLGHGNTEAFF; DNA: TGCAGCGTTTTGGGACACGGAAACACTGAAGCTTTCTTT
length: 11; V: TRBV5-1; size: few; D: -; J: TRBJ2-2; CDR3: CASSLEGELFF; DNA: TGCGCCAGCAGCTTGGAAGGGGAGCTGTTTTTT
length: 13; V: TRBV27; size: few; D: -; J: TRBJ2-6; CDR3: CASSSPGANVLTF; DNA: TGTGCCAGCAGTTCCCCCGGGGCCAACGTCCTGACTTTC
length: 14; V: TRBV2; size: -; D: -; J: TRBJ1-1; CDR3: CASETDSGPSEAFF; DNA: TGTGCCAGCGAAACCGACTCGGGGCCCAGTGAAGCTTTCTTT
length: 15; V: TRBV29-1; size: -; D: -; J: TRBJ2-7; CDR3: CSVGDPRQGGYEQYF; DNA: TGCAGCGTTGGGGATCCGAGACAGGGAGGCTACGAGCAGTACTTC
length: 18; V: TRBV7-3; size: many; D: -; J: TRBJ2-3; CDR3: CASSLAGDPTASTDTQYF; DNA: TGTGCCAGCAGCTTAGCAGGGGACCCGACAGCTAGCACAGATACGCAGTATTTT
length: 13; V: TRBV29-1; size: few; D: TRBD1; J: TRBJ1-2; CDR3: CSASDRGPYGYTF; DNA: TGCAGCGCCTCGGACAGGGGGCCCTATGGCTACACCTTC
length: 14; V: TRBV4-1; size: few; D: -; J: TRBJ2-2; CDR3: CASSQAPETGELFF; DNA: TGCGCCAGCAGCCAAGCACCGGAGACCGGGGAGCTGTTTTTT
length: 19; V: TRBV21-1; size: -; D: -; J: TRBJ1-6; CDR3: CASSKPRGEEGTDNSPLHF; DNA: TGTGCCAGCAGCAAGCCTCGCGGGGAGGAGGGGACAGATAATTCACCCCTCCACTTT
length: 15; V: TRBV7-6; size: -; D: -; J: TRBJ1-5; CDR3: CASSLESGLGQPQHF; DNA: TGTGCCAGCAGCTTAGAGTCGGGGTTGGGTCAGCCCCAGCATTTT
length: 16; V: TRBV2; size: -; D: TRBD1; J: TRBJ1-5; CDR3: CASSELNRGDEQPQHF; DNA: TGTGCCAGCAGTGAGCTCAACAGGGGCGACGAGCAGCCCCAGCATTTT
length: 16; V: TRBV27; size: -; D: -; J: TRBJ2-3; CDR3: CASSPIQGLGTDTQYF; DNA: TGTGCCAGCAGTCCGATACAGGGTTTGGGGACAGATACGCAGTATTTT
length: 14; V: TRBV4-3; size: -; D: -; J: TRBJ2-3; CDR3: CASSQDKVLDTQYF; DNA: TGCGCCAGCAGCCAAGATAAGGTATTGGATACGCAGTATTTT
length: 14; V: TRBV6-5; size: -; D: -; J: TRBJ2-2; CDR3: CASSYGRADGELFF; DNA: TGTGCCAGCAGTTACGGCAGGGCGGACGGGGAGCTGTTTTTT
length: 15; V: TRBV29-1; size: -; D: -; J: TRBJ2-1; CDR3: CSVEDRGALTNEQFF; DNA: TGCAGCGTTGAAGATAGGGGGGCCCTAACTAATGAGCAGTTCTTC
length: 16; V: TRBV27; size: -; D: TRBD2; J: TRBJ2-5; CDR3: CASSLLGTSGLETQYF; DNA: TGTGCCAGCAGTTTATTAGGGACTAGTGGTTTGGAGACCCAGTACTTC
length: 16; V: TRBV28; size: once; D: -; J: TRBJ2-3; CDR3: CASRPAGTVLPDTQYF; DNA: TGTGCCAGCAGACCGGCCGGGACCGTCCTTCCAGATACGCAGTATTTT
length: 15; V: TRBV5-1; size: -; D: -; J: TRBJ1-5; CDR3: CASGRTTDPHQPQHF; DNA: TGCGCCAGCGGCCGGACAACCGACCCTCATCAGCCCCAGCATTTT
length: 16; V: TRBV6-4; size: medium-sized; D: -; J: TRBJ1-2; CDR3: CASSDSREAPLYGYTF; DNA: TGTGCCAGCAGTGACTCCAGGGAGGCTCCCCTCTATGGCTACACCTTC
length: 17; V: TRBV4-3; size: many; D: TRBD2; J: TRBJ2-6; CDR3: CASSDGTSGSGANVLTF; DNA: TGCGCCAGCAGCGACGGGACTAGCGGCTCTGGGGCCAACGTCCTGACTTTC
length: 14; V: TRBV7-9; size: -; D: -; J: TRBJ1-2; CDR3: CASSEGRELYGYTF; DNA: TGTGCCAGCAGCGAGGGAAGGGAACTCTATGGCTACACCTTC
length: 14; V: TRBV4-1; size: -; D: -; J: TRBJ2-5; CDR3: CASSQDGAEETQYF; DNA: TGCGCCAGCAGCCAAGATGGGGCGGAAGAGACCCAGTACTTC
length: 16; V: TRBV7-9; size: -; D: -; J: TRBJ2-3; CDR3: CASSSPRGHKPDTQYF; DNA: TGTGCCAGCAGCAGCCCCCGTGGACACAAGCCAGATACGCAGTATTTT
length: 15; V: TRBV27; size: few; D: -; J: TRBJ2-1; CDR3: CASSPHPTGNNEQFF; DNA: TGTGCCAGCAGTCCGCACCCGACAGGTAACAATGAGCAGTTCTTC
length: 14; V: TRBV9; size: -; D: -; J: TRBJ1-1; CDR3: CASSVVSLNTEAFF; DNA: TGTGCCAGCAGCGTAGTGTCCCTGAACACTGAAGCTTTCTTT
length: 12; V: TRBV7-7; size: -; D: -; J: TRBJ1-2; CDR3: CASSFRDAGYTF; DNA: TGTGCCAGCAGCTTCAGGGATGCTGGCTACACCTTC
length: 12; V: TRBV2; size: few; D: -; J: TRBJ1-1; CDR3: CASSGLGFEAFF; DNA: TGTGCCAGCAGCGGACTGGGTTTTGAAGCTTTCTTT
length: 14; V: TRBV5-1; size: -; D: -; J: TRBJ2-5; CDR3: CASTMPGGQETQYF; DNA: TGCGCCAGCACCATGCCGGGTGGTCAAGAGACCCAGTACTTC
length: 15; V: TRBV5-1; size: few; D: TRBD1; J: TRBJ1-1; CDR3: CASSFQQGQETEAFF; DNA: TGCGCCAGCAGCTTCCAACAGGGGCAGGAAACTGAAGCTTTCTTT
length: 15; V: TRBV19; size: -; D: -; J: TRBJ2-2; CDR3: CASSSYRSNTGELFF; DNA: TGTGCCAGTAGTTCATACCGGTCGAACACCGGGGAGCTGTTTTTT
length: 17; V: TRBV7-9; size: -; D: TRBD2; J: TRBJ2-3; CDR3: CASRPEGLAHSTDTQYF; DNA: TGTGCCAGCCGACCAGAGGGACTAGCGCATAGCACAGATACGCAGTATTTT
length: 14; V: TRBV21-1; size: -; D: -; J: TRBJ1-4; CDR3: CASRFQGANEKLFF; DNA: TGTGCCAGCAGATTTCAGGGAGCGAATGAAAAACTGTTTTTT
length: 18; V: TRBV2; size: -; D: -; J: TRBJ1-6; CDR3: CASSEAFFGVSYNSPLHF; DNA: TGTGCCAGCAGTGAAGCCTTTTTCGGGGTCTCCTATAATTCACCCCTCCACTTT
length: 11; V: TRBV29-1; size: -; D: -; J: TRBJ2-7; CDR3: CSGGSAREQYF; DNA: TGCAGCGGGGGCTCGGCGCGGGAGCAGTACTTC
length: 16; V: TRBV5-4; size: -; D: TRBD2; J: TRBJ2-5; CDR3: CASSLAGGGSDEGKYF; DNA: TGTGCCAGCAGCTTGGCGGGCGGGGGTTCCGACGAAGGGAAGTACTTC